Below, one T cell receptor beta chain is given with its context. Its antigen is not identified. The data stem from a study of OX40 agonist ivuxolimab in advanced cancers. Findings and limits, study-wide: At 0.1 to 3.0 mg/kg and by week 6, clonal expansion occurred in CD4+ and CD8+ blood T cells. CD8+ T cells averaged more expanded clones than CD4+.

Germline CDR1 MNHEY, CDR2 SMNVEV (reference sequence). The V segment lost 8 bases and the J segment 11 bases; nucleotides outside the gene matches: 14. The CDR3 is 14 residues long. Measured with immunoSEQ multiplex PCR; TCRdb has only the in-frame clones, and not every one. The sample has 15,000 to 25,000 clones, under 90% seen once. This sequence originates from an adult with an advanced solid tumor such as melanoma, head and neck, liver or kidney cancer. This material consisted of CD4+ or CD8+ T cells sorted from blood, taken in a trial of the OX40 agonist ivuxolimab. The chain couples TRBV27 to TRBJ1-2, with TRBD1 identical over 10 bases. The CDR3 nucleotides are TGTGCCAGCGCAAAAGGGACAGGGGAAGATCTTTACACCTTC. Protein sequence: CASAKGTGEDLYTF.